These 17 T cell receptor beta chains came from one sample sequenced in a study of blood T cell repertoires in COVID-19. Repertoires were generated with immunoSEQ multiplex PCR, while TCRdb's copy carries only in-frame clones and drops some. Here the sample spans some 300,000 clones, around 87% being singletons. Source material: peripheral blood. Receptors originate from a woman in her thirties or forties with COVID-19, enrolled during active disease.

The chain combines TRBV2 with TRBJ1-1; 9 nucleotides line up with TRBD1. CDR3 size: 14 residues. CDR1 and CDR2 (germline): SNHLY, FYNNEI. The V and J ends lost 7 bases and 4 bases, in that order; junction bases with no gene match: 7. CDR3 amino acids: CASTQQGAVTEAFF. CDR3 bases: TGTGCCAGCACCCAACAGGGGGCGGTCACTGAAGCTTTCTTT.

The V call is TRBV4-1, the J call TRBJ1-4; D is undetermined. Germline V gene sequence: CDR1 MGHRA, CDR2 YSYEKL. The CDR3 totals 14 residues. V was cut by 3 bases and J by 4 bases, with 9 bases left in between. As DNA, the CDR3 is TGCGCCAGCAGCCACCGGGAAAATAATGAAAAACTGTTTTTT. It yields the protein CASSHRENNEKLFF.

The CDR3 protein is CASSLAGQRGAYEQYF. The CDR3 DNA reads as TGTGCCAGCAGCCTGGCGGGCCAGCGGGGCGCCTACGAGCAGTACTTC. J is TRBJ2-7 and V is TRBV6-2 or TRBV6-3, with 7 bases identical to TRBD2. V was clipped by 6 bases and J by 2 bases; unmatched bases: 13. From germline, CDR1 is MNHEY and CDR2 SVGEGT. The CDR3 sequence is 16 residues long.

In DNA form, the CDR3 reads TGTGCCACTTCAGGAACCCGGTACACTGAAGCTTTCTTT. It yields the protein CATSGTRYTEAFF. The chain carries TRBV24-1 and TRBJ1-1; no clear D. CDR1 is KGHDR, CDR2 SFDVKD, per germline. Deletions cut 10 bases from V and 3 bases from J, with 14 bases between. The CDR3 is made up of 13 amino acids.

To note about this clone: Other DNA sequences from this sample encode an identical CDR3 as well. This chain uses TRBV9 with TRBJ2-7, with TRBD2 as a possible D gene (6 bases). Germline CDR1 SGDLS, CDR2 YYNGEE. The CDR3 has 12 amino acids. Trimming took off 2 bases at V and 4 bases at J, with 7 bases between the two ends. The CDR3 is CASSVEGYEQYF. CDR3 in DNA: TGTGCCAGCAGCGTGGAGGGGTACGAGCAGTACTTC. The complete variable domain, with remaining parts taken from reference TRBV9 and TRBJ2-7, reads DSGVTQTPKHLITATGQRVTLRCSPRSGDLSVYWYQQSLDQGLQFLIQYYNGEERAKGNILERFSAQQFPDLHSELNLSSLELGDSALYFCASSVEGYEQYFGPGTRLTVT.

The chain combines TRBV27 with TRBJ2-1; TRBD2 agrees at 8 bases. Germline loops: CDR1 MNHEY, CDR2 SMNVEV (reference sequence). The trim removed 10 bases at V and 4 bases at J, leaving 15 bases unmatched. CDR3 length: 16 residues. The CDR3 bases are TGTGCCACCCGAGAGCCGGGGACTAGGAGTTACAATGAGCAGTTCTTC. Its translation: CATREPGTRSYNEQFF.

The chain is built from TRBV7-2 and TRBJ1-5; D not resolved. The V end lost 1 base, the J end lost 2 bases, and 9 bases lay between the germline ends. Germline assignment: CDR1 SGHTA and CDR2 FQGNSA. This CDR3 comprises 15 residues. CDR3 amino acids: CASSLVRFGNQPQHF. The CDR3 coding sequence is TGTGCCAGCAGCTTAGTCCGGTTTGGCAATCAGCCCCAGCATTTT. The entire variable domain, with the rest obtained from reference TRBV7-2 and TRBJ1-5, is as follows: GAGVSQSPSNKVTEKGKDVELRCDPISGHTALYWYRQSLGQGLEFLIYFQGNSAPDKSGLPSDRFSAERTGGSVSTLTIQRTQQEDSAVYLCASSLVRFGNQPQHFGDGTRLSIL.

The V and J genes are TRBV2 and TRBJ1-1; D is unclear. Germline CDR1 SNHLY, CDR2 FYNNEI. V lost 6 bases to trimming and J lost 6 bases, with 5 bases between them. The CDR3 contains 10 residues. CDR3 coding DNA: TGTGCCAGCAGACGGGCTGAAGCTTTCTTT. Residues: CASRRAEAFF. Full variable domain (missing parts from reference TRBV2 and TRBJ1-1): EPEVTQTPSHQVTQMGQEVILRCVPISNHLYFYWYRQILGQKVEFLVSFYNNEISEKSEIFDDQFSVERPDGSNFTLKIRSTKLEDSAMYFCASRRAEAFFGQGTRLTVV.

The chain is built from TRBV19 and TRBJ2-1, with 11 bases that match TRBD1. Trimming removed 5 bases from V and 2 bases from J; junction bases left unmatched: 2. The CDR3 runs 15 residues. Germline V lookup: CDR1 LNHDA, CDR2 SQIVND (reference sequence). CDR3 amino acids: CASSVDRGPYNEQFF. The DNA of the CDR3 is TGTGCCAGTAGTGTGGACAGGGGGCCCTACAATGAGCAGTTCTTC. Combining the CDR3 with reference TRBV19 and TRBJ2-1 gives the whole variable domain DGGITQSPKYLFRKEGQNVTLSCEQNLNHDAMYWYRQDPGQGLRLIYYSQIVNDFQKGDIAEGYSVSREKKESFPLTVTSAQKNPTAFYLCASSVDRGPYNEQFFGPGTRLTVL.

This clone showed up just a few times. This chain links TRBV18 with TRBJ2-5; D may be TRBD1 (5 bases). The CDR3 is 15 amino acids. CDR1 and CDR2 (germline): KGHSH, LQKENI. V was cut by 3 bases and J by 1 base, with 12 bases left in between. CDR3 DNA sequence: TGTGCCAGCTCACCCCTCCAGGGTTCCCAAGAGACCCAGTACTTC. This encodes CASSPLQGSQETQYF. Variable domain in full (rest from reference TRBV18 and TRBJ2-5): NAGVMQNPRHLVRRRGQEARLRCSPMKGHSHVYWYRQLPEEGLKFMVYLQKENIIDESGMPKERFSAEFPKEGPSILRIQQVVRGDSAAYFCASSPLQGSQETQYFGPGTRLLVL.

This clone came up once. The chain carries TRBV27 and TRBJ1-6; weak D call: TRBD1 (6 bases). There are 16 residues in the CDR3. Germline V lookup: CDR1 MNHEY, CDR2 SMNVEV (reference sequence). Trimming stripped 6 bases from V and 3 bases from J, with 15 bases between. The CDR3 sequence: CASSQDGQNYNSPLHF. The CDR3 DNA reads TGTGCCAGCAGCCAGGACGGACAGAACTATAATTCACCCCTCCACTTT.

The chain uses TRBV6-5 and TRBJ1-3; tentatively, D is TRBD1 (6 bases). Germline CDR1 and CDR2: MNHEY and SVGAGI. Trimming left V 5 bases short and J 0 bases short, with 11 bases between. The CDR3 is made up of 15 amino acids. The CDR3 is CASSPTGTSGNTIYF. CDR3 nucleotide sequence: TGTGCCAGCAGTCCCACAGGGACCTCTGGAAACACCATATATTTT.

This clone was counted once. The J gene is TRBJ2-7, the V gene TRBV6-6; the match to TRBD2 covers 7 bases. This CDR3 has 13 amino acids. Germline values: CDR1 MNHNY, CDR2 SVGAGI (reference sequence). The V segment lost 6 bases and the J segment 0 bases; nucleotides outside the gene matches: 2. CDR3 loop: CASSRLASYEQYF. CDR3 DNA: TGTGCCAGCAGCAGACTAGCCTCCTACGAGCAGTACTTC.

This clone is a singleton in its sample. The chain has TRBV28 and TRBJ2-1, with a possible D match to TRBD1 (6 bases). Germline CDR1 and CDR2: MDHEN and SYDVKM. The V end lost 7 bases, the J end lost 6 bases, and 16 bases lay between the germline ends. The length of the CDR3 is 14 residues. The DNA for the CDR3 is TGTGCCAGCACCCCGTCGAGGGGGAGCAATGAGCAGTTCTTC. Residues: CASTPSRGSNEQFF.

The gene calls are TRBV5-1 and TRBJ2-5; perhaps TRBD2 as D (7 bases). In germline, CDR1 is SGHRS, CDR2 YFSETQ. Trimming removed 0 bases at V and 6 bases at J, with 12 bases between. CDR3 length equals 14 residues. This CDR3 reads CASSLEGGRKTQYF. The CDR3 DNA sequence: TGCGCCAGCAGCTTGGAGGGGGGGCGGAAGACCCAGTACTTC.

The J gene is TRBJ1-4, the V gene TRBV20-1, with a weak D call TRBD1 (5 bases). V shed 0 bases and J shed 10 bases, with 6 bases lying between them. Germline V lookup: CDR1 DFQATT, CDR2 SNEGSKA (reference sequence). The CDR3 covers 11 residues. The CDR3 region is CSARDTGKLFF. In DNA, the CDR3 is TGCAGTGCTAGAGACACAGGAAAACTGTTTTTT.

The V call is TRBV19, the J call TRBJ2-1; TRBD1 might be the D (6 bases). Germline CDR1 is LNHDA and CDR2 is SQIVND (reference sequence). The CDR3 extends over 13 amino acids. V shed 5 bases and J shed 6 bases, with 11 bases lying between them. CDR3 in DNA: TGTGCCAGTAGTCGGACAGCAAGCAATGAGCAGTTCTTC. Its translation is CASSRTASNEQFF.